This TCR beta chain was retrieved from a study of blood T cell repertoires in COVID-19. Study overall: The United States, Italy and Spain supplied acute and convalescent COVID-19 samples. The cDNA or gDNA used as material had been derived from T cells, B-cell-depleted T cells, or PBMCs.

The CDR3 is 15 residues long. The V end was cut by 6 bases, the J end by 5 bases, with 17 bases between. Germline loops: CDR1 MNHEY, CDR2 SVGAGI. As originally analysed: Counts of nucleated cells, estimated from reference gene primer amplification, were obtained. Method: immunoSEQ multiplex PCR; TCRdb's copy keeps in-frame clones and lacks some. V, J and clone size reflect that table, while D and trimming were determined from the DNA. Among a few hundred thousand clones listed, approximately 85% were seen once. The V and J genes are TRBV6-5 and TRBJ1-5; the D gene is possibly TRBD1 (6 bases). Material: peripheral blood. The sequence was obtained from a man at least 80 years old with acute or convalescent COVID-19. CDR3 loop: CASRKSQGSYQPQHF. CDR3 bases: TGTGCCAGCAGAAAGAGTCAGGGGTCTTATCAGCCCCAGCATTTT.